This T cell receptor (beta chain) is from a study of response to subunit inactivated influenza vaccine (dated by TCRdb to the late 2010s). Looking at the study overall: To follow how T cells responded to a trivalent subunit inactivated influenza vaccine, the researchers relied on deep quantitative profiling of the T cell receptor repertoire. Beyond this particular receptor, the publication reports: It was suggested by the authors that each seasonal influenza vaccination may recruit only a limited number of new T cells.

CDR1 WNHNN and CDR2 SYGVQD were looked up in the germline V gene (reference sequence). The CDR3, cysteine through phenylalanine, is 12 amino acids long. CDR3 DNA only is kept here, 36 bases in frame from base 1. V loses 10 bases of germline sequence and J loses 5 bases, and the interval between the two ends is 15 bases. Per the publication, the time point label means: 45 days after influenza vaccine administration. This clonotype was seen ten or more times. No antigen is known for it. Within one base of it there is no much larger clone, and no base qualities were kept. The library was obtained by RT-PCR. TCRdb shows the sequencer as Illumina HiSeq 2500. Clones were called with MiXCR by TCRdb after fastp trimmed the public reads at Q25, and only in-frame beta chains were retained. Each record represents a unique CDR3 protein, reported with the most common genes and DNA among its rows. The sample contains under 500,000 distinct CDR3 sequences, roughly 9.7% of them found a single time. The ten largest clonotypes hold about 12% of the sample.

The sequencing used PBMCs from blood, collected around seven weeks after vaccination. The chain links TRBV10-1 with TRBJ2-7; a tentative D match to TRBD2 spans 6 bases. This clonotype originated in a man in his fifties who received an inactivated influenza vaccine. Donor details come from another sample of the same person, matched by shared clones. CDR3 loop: CAIWGLWNEQYF. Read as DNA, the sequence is TGCGCCATCTGGGGACTGTGGAACGAGCAGTACTTC.